This entry concerns a single T cell receptor beta chain. As yet, its antigen is unknown. These data are taken from a study of T cell responses to AZD1222 COVID-19 vaccine. Findings of the study overall: Clonal diversity may have been underestimated, and the donors were mostly white British, with more females than males. None of the repertoires were sampled until the peak T cell response had passed. Only 5 or 6 people who got AZD1222 tested seropositive at baseline.

CDR3 length equals 16 residues. The V end lost 6 bases, the J end lost 1 base, and 17 bases lay between the germline ends. From germline, CDR1 is MNHEY and CDR2 SVGEGT. TCRdb keeps only in-frame clones here, not all; method: immunoSEQ multiplex PCR. Of tens of thousands of clones in the sample, roughly nine tenths were seen once. The clonotype originates from an adult in good health. The rearrangement links TRBV6-2 or TRBV6-3 to TRBJ2-3; a weak D match, TRBD2 (5 bases). This specimen was peripheral blood, taken on day 0 of AZD1222 vaccination. The DNA for the CDR3 is TGTGCCAGCAGCTTGGACTTCGCAGGTGGCACAGATACGCAGTATTTT. Its protein is CASSLDFAGGTDTQYF.